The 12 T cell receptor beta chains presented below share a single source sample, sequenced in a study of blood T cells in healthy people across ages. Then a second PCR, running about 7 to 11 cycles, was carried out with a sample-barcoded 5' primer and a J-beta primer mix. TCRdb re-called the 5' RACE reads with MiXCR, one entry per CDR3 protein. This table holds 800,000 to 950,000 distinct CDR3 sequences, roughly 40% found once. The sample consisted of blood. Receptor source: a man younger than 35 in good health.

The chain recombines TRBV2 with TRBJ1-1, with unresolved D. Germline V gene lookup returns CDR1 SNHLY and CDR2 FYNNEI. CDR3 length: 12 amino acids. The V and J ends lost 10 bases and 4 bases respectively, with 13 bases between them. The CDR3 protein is CANLMRSTEAFF. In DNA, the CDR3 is TGTGCCAACCTCATGAGGTCCACTGAAGCTTTCTTT.

CDR3 in amino acids: CASSPPTGDTEAFF. The CDR3 coding sequence is TGTGCCAGCTCACCCCCGACAGGGGACACTGAAGCTTTCTTT. The chain employs TRBV18 and TRBJ1-1, with 8 nucleotides matching TRBD1. The CDR3 loop spans 14 amino acids. V gave up 3 bases and J gave up 3 bases; unmatched junction bases: 3. Germline V gives CDR1 KGHSH, CDR2 LQKENI.

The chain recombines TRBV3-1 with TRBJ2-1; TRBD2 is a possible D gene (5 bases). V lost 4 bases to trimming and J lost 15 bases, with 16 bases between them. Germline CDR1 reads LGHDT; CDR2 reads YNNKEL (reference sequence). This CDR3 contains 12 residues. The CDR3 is CASSPARARPFF. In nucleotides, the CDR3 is TGTGCCAGCAGCCCCGCGCGGGCCAGGCCGTTCTTC.

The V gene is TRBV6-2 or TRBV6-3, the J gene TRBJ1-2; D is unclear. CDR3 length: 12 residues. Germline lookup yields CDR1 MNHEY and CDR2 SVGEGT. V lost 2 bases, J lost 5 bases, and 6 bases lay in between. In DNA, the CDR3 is TGTGCCAGCAGTTACACCGGGTATGGCTACACCTTC. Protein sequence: CASSYTGYGYTF.

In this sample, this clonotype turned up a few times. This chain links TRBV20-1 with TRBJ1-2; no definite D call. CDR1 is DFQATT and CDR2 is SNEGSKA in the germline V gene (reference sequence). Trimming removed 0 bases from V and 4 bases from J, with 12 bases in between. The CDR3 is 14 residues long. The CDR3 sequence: CSAREGRGVYGYTF. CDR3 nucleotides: TGCAGTGCTAGAGAGGGCCGGGGAGTCTATGGCTACACCTTC.

The CDR3 is CASSFMSGTNTEAFF. CDR3 bases: TGCGCCAGCAGCTTTATGTCGGGGACGAACACTGAAGCTTTCTTT. The V call is TRBV5-1, the J call TRBJ1-1, with D possibly matching TRBD1 (5 bases). Trimming stripped 2 bases from V and 1 base from J, with 12 bases between. Germline V gives CDR1 SGHRS, CDR2 YFSETQ. The CDR3 extends over 15 amino acids. Variable domain in full (rest from reference TRBV5-1 and TRBJ1-1): KAGVTQTPRYLIKTRGQQVTLSCSPISGHRSVSWYQQTPGQGLQFLFEYFSETQRNKGNFPGRFSGRQFSNSRSEMNVSTLELGDSALYLCASSFMSGTNTEAFFGQGTRLTVV.

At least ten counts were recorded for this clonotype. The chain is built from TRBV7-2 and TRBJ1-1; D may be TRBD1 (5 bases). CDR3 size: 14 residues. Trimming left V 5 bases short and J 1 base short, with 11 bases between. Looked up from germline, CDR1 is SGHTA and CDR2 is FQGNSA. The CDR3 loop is CASSAGRSNTEAFF. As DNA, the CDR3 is TGTGCCAGCAGCGCGGGACGGTCGAACACTGAAGCTTTCTTT.

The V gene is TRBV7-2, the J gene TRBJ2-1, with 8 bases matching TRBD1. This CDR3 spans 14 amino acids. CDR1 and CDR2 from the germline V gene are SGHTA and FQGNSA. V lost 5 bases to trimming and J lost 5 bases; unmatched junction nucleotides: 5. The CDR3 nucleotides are TGTGCCAGCAGCATGGACAGGGTAAACAATGAGCAGTTCTTC. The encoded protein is CASSMDRVNNEQFF. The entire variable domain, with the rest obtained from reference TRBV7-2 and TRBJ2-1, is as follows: GAGVSQSPSNKVTEKGKDVELRCDPISGHTALYWYRQSLGQGLEFLIYFQGNSAPDKSGLPSDRFSAERTGGSVSTLTIQRTQQEDSAVYLCASSMDRVNNEQFFGPGTRLTVL.

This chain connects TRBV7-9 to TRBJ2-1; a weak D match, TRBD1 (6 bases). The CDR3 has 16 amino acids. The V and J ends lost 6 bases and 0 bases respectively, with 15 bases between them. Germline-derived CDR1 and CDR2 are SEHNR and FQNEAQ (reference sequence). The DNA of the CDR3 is TGTGCCAGCAGACCAACCCCAGGGGCCTCCTACAATGAGCAGTTCTTC. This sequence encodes CASRPTPGASYNEQFF. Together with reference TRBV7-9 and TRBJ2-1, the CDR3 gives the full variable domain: DTGVSQNPRHKITKRGQNVTFRCDPISEHNRLYWYRQTLGQGPEFLTYFQNEAQLEKSRLLSDRFSAERPKGSFSTLEIQRTEQGDSAMYLCASRPTPGASYNEQFFGPGTRLTVL.

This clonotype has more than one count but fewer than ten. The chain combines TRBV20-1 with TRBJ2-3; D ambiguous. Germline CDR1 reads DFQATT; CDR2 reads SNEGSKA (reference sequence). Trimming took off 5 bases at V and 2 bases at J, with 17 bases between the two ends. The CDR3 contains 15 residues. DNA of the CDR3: TGCAGTGCTGCCGACCTGGGCCGCTACACAGATACGCAGTATTTT. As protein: CSAADLGRYTDTQYF.

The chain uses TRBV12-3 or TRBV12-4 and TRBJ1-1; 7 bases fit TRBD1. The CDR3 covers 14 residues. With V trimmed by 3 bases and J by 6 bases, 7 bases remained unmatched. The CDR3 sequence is CASSFPAGGAEAFF. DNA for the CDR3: TGTGCCAGCAGTTTCCCCGCAGGGGGGGCTGAAGCTTTCTTT.

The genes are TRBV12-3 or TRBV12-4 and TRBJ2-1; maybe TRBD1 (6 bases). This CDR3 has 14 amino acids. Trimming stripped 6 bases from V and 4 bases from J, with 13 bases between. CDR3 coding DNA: TGTGCCAGCAGGACTCTGAGGGGGTACAATGAGCAGTTCTTC. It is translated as CASRTLRGYNEQFF.